A single sample is the source of the 31 T cell receptor beta chains below, sequenced in a study of early T cells in non-severe SARS-CoV-2 infection. A single record per CDR3 protein comes from TCRdb applying MiXCR to the 5' RACE reads. The sample has roughly 75,000 distinct CDR3 sequences, approximately 15% seen once. The material sequenced was whole blood. The receptor set was obtained from an adult who was a healthcare worker with PCR-confirmed SARS-CoV-2 infection or an uninfected control (not recorded which).

This rearrangement joins TRBV29-1 to TRBJ2-7, with D possibly matching TRBD2 (6 bases). Germline CDR1 SQVTM, CDR2 ANQGSEA. The CDR3 length is 14 residues. V lost 5 bases to trimming and J lost 6 bases, with 20 bases between them. CDR3 DNA sequence: TGCAGCGTTATAGGAGGGACCCGGGCCTCCGAGCAGTACTTC. Protein sequence: CSVIGGTRASEQYF.

This clonotype was counted at least ten times. The chain recombines TRBV20-1 with TRBJ2-1; D is uncertain. Germline CDR1 DFQATT, CDR2 SNEGSKA (reference sequence). CDR3 length equals 15 residues. The germline V and J ends were trimmed by 7 bases and 5 bases, with 21 bases remaining between them. The DNA of the CDR3 is TGCAGTGTCAAACTCCTCACCGGGTTCCACAATGAGCAGTTCTTC. Amino acids: CSVKLLTGFHNEQFF.

This sequence joins TRBV28 and TRBJ2-4; 11 nucleotides agree with TRBD1. There are 15 residues in the CDR3. CDR1 and CDR2 (germline): MDHEN, SYDVKM. Trimming cost V 4 bases and J 7 bases; bases outside gene matches: 6. Here the CDR3 reads CASSYGGTGGNIQYF. CDR3 in DNA: TGTGCCAGCAGTTACGGAGGGACAGGGGGGAACATTCAGTACTTC. Looking up the rest from reference TRBV28 and TRBJ2-4 gives the full variable domain: DVKVTQSSRYLVKRTGEKVFLECVQDMDHENMFWYRQDPGLGLRLIYFSYDVKMKEKGDIPEGYSVSREKKERFSLILESASTNQTSMYLCASSYGGTGGNIQYFGAGTRLSVL.

This chain links TRBV29-1 with TRBJ2-3, with D perhaps TRBD2 (6 bases). The length of the CDR3 is 12 residues. Between the trimmed V and J ends, which lost 8 bases and 5 bases, there was a span of 14 bases. Germline V lookup: CDR1 SQVTM, CDR2 ANQGSEA. CDR3 DNA sequence: TGCAGCCCCTGGGGGGTAGAAGATACGCAGTATTTT. Translating it yields CSPWGVEDTQYF.

This clonotype was counted a few times. The chain joins TRBV5-5 to TRBJ1-2; D gene uncertain. Trimming took 3 bases from V and 3 from J, leaving 9 bases between them. The CDR3 runs to 13 residues. CDR1 and CDR2 (germline): SGHKS, YYEKEE (reference sequence). CDR3: CASSSGLDYGYTF. In DNA form, the CDR3 reads TGTGCCAGCAGCTCGGGCCTCGACTATGGCTACACCTTC.

V and J are TRBV5-1 and TRBJ2-7, with 9 bases lining up with TRBD1. This CDR3 comprises 15 residues. Germline V CDR1 and CDR2: SGHRS, YFSETQ. V lost 4 bases to trimming and J lost 4 bases; unmatched junction nucleotides: 9. CDR3 sequence (DNA): TGCGCCAGCAGCCGCCTAGAAGGACAGGGGTACGAGCAGTACTTC. Its protein product is CASSRLEGQGYEQYF.

This clonotype has just a few counts. The chain links TRBV11-2 to TRBJ1-6; D is unclear. The CDR3 spans 14 residues. Germline V gives CDR1 SGHAT, CDR2 FQNNGV. V shed 0 bases and J shed 8 bases, with 8 bases lying between them. Here the CDR3 reads CASSLDRNYSPLHF. For the CDR3, the DNA is TGTGCCAGCAGCTTAGATCGGAATTATTCACCCCTCCACTTT.

This clonotype was found a few times. The V call is TRBV10-2, the J call TRBJ2-3, with 10 positions matching TRBD2. After removal of 3 bases from V and 4 bases from J, the junction contained 13 bases not matched to a gene. Germline V gene lookup returns CDR1 WSHSY and CDR2 SAAADI. This CDR3 region has 18 residues. The CDR3 loop is CASSDASGGQPGPDTQYF. The CDR3, as DNA: TGCGCCAGCAGTGACGCTAGCGGGGGCCAACCGGGGCCAGATACGCAGTATTTT.

The gene calls are TRBV6-1 and TRBJ1-1; a weak D match, TRBD1 (5 bases). This CDR3 is built from 13 residues. Germline CDR1 MNHNS, CDR2 SASEGT. Between the trimmed V and J ends, which lost 9 bases and 0 bases, there was a span of 11 bases. The CDR3: CASRKGMNTEAFF. The CDR3 nucleotides are TGTGCCAGTAGAAAGGGGATGAACACTGAAGCTTTCTTT.

In its sample, this clonotype was seen many times. V is TRBV11-2 and J is TRBJ2-3; the match to TRBD2 covers 8 bases. The germline gives CDR1 SGHAT, CDR2 FQNNGV. The CDR3 spans 16 residues. The junction had 8 bases not matched to a gene; V was cut back by 5 bases and J by 1 base. DNA for the CDR3: TGTGCCAGCAGCCTATCACTAGCGGAGCGCACAGATACGCAGTATTTT. Amino acid sequence: CASSLSLAERTDTQYF.

This clonotype was counted a few times. The V gene is TRBV19, the J gene TRBJ2-2, with 9 bases lining up with TRBD1. The junction had 3 bases not matched to a gene; V was cut back by 6 bases and J by 1 base. The CDR3 covers 15 residues. CDR1 and CDR2 (germline): LNHDA, SQIVND (reference sequence). The CDR3 region is CASRGQGRNTGELFF. In DNA form, the CDR3 reads TGTGCCAGTAGGGGACAGGGAAGGAACACCGGGGAGCTGTTTTTT.

This clonotype was seen a few times. V usage is TRBV29-1 and J usage is TRBJ1-1, with TRBD1 identical over 7 bases. V lost 4 bases and J lost 3; bases outside the gene matches: 17. The germline V gene has CDR1 SQVTM and CDR2 ANQGSEA. This CDR3 has 17 residues. This CDR3 reads CSVGGQGETPRHTEAFF. CDR3 sequence (DNA): TGCAGCGTTGGAGGTCAGGGGGAGACACCCCGCCACACTGAAGCTTTCTTT.

V gene TRBV19 combines with J gene TRBJ2-7; 16 nucleotides align to TRBD2. CDR3 size: 16 residues. Per germline, CDR1 LNHDA and CDR2 SQIVND (reference sequence). V was clipped by 11 bases and J by 6 bases; unmatched bases: 13. CDR3 loop: CAAAGTSGRATGEQYF. The CDR3 DNA reads TGTGCCGCAGCCGGGACTAGCGGGAGGGCCACGGGCGAGCAGTACTTC.

The genes are TRBV6-5 and TRBJ1-1; maybe TRBD1 (5 bases). V was pared by 3 bases and J by 4 bases, with 6 bases between. CDR1 is MNHEY and CDR2 is SVGAGI in the germline V gene. The CDR3 has 12 amino acids. Written as DNA, the CDR3 is TGTGCCAGCAGTTATGGGGGCACTGAAGCTTTCTTT. Protein: CASSYGGTEAFF.

The chain recombines TRBV10-3 with TRBJ2-2; a weak D match, TRBD1 (6 bases). The germline V gene has CDR1 ENHRY and CDR2 SYGVKD. This CDR3 region has 17 residues. Trimming took off 3 bases at V and 0 bases at J, with 14 bases between the two ends. CDR3 region: CAISDRGRTANTGELFF. The CDR3 DNA reads as TGTGCCATCAGTGACAGGGGTCGTACGGCGAACACCGGGGAGCTGTTTTTT.

This clonotype was seen repeatedly, ten times or more. This chain joins TRBV7-3 and TRBJ2-1; the match to TRBD1 covers 7 bases. This CDR3 contains 17 residues. The V and J ends lost 5 bases and 0 bases, in that order; junction bases with no gene match: 10. Germline V gene lookup returns CDR1 SGHTA and CDR2 FQGTGA. CDR3 coding DNA: TGTGCCAGCAGCCCAGCACCGACAGGGTACTCCTACAATGAGCAGTTCTTC. This encodes CASSPAPTGYSYNEQFF.

This sequence joins TRBV12-5 and TRBJ2-7; 10 bases are a match to TRBD2. Germline assignment: CDR1 LGHNT and CDR2 FRNRAP. The CDR3 length is 16 residues. Trimming removed 0 bases from V and 4 bases from J; junction bases left unmatched: 6. The CDR3 DNA reads as TGTGCTAGTGGTTTGGTACCTAGCGGGGGAGATTACGAGCAGTACTTC. Amino acids: CASGLVPSGGDYEQYF.

This clonotype was counted many times. The chain carries TRBV2 and TRBJ2-2; D not resolved. This CDR3 contains 15 residues. The V gene lost 5 bases and the J gene lost 6 bases, with 16 bases spanning the gap. The germline V gene encodes CDR1 SNHLY and CDR2 FYNNEI. This CDR3 is CASSSGRIQPGELFF. The CDR3 DNA follows: TGTGCCAGCAGTTCCGGTAGGATCCAACCCGGGGAGCTGTTTTTT.

CDR3 loop: CSASGTTGGYEQYF. The CDR3 DNA reads TGCAGTGCCAGTGGGACAACGGGCGGATACGAGCAGTACTTC. This chain joins TRBV20-1 and TRBJ2-7; TRBD1 is a possible D gene (6 bases). Per germline, CDR1 DFQATT and CDR2 SNEGSKA (reference sequence). The CDR3 totals 14 residues. The V and J ends lost 6 bases and 4 bases respectively, with 19 bases between them.

This clonotype was picked up a small number of times. The rearrangement links TRBV10-1 to TRBJ2-5; TRBD2 agrees at 13 bases. The CDR3 spans 17 residues. Germline values: CDR1 WNHNN, CDR2 SYGVQD (reference sequence). The ends lost 2 bases at V and 5 bases at J; junction bases unmatched: 8. In nucleotides, the CDR3 is TGCGCCAGCAGTGAGACGGCGACTAGCGGGGGGAAGGAGACCCAGTACTTC. Translating it yields CASSETATSGGKETQYF.

The V gene is TRBV5-4, the J gene TRBJ2-7; 7 positions match TRBD1. The CDR3 runs to 15 residues. Germline assignment: CDR1 SGHNT and CDR2 YYREEE (reference sequence). Trimming at V came to 5 bases and at J to 0 bases, leaving 8 bases not matched to a gene. CDR3 protein: CASRRDSQISYEQYF. The CDR3 DNA reads as TGTGCCAGCAGAAGGGACAGCCAGATCTCCTACGAGCAGTACTTC.

V gene TRBV7-2 combines with J gene TRBJ2-7; 12 positions match TRBD2. The trim removed 1 base at V and 12 bases at J, leaving 13 bases unmatched. The length of the CDR3 is 16 residues. The germline CDR1 and CDR2 sequences are SGHTA and FQGNSA. This CDR3 reads CASSLVQSSGGATTYF. CDR3 DNA: TGTGCCAGCAGCTTAGTACAGTCTAGCGGGGGGGCCACGACGTACTTC.

This clonotype turned up a few times. In DNA, the CDR3 is TGTGCCAGCAGCCCGTCGCGGTTGGAAGCTTTCTTT. The encoded protein is CASSPSRLEAFF. J is TRBJ1-1 and V is TRBV11-2; D gene uncertain. From germline, CDR1 is SGHAT and CDR2 FQNNGV. CDR3 length equals 12 residues. The V end was cut by 5 bases, the J end by 8 bases, with 12 bases between.

This chain joins TRBV7-3 and TRBJ2-6; D perhaps matches TRBD1 (6 bases). CDR1 is SGHTA, CDR2 FQGTGA, per germline. This CDR3 comprises 15 residues. In DNA, the CDR3 is TGTGCGTCGGCTAGGGGACACTCTGGGGCCAACGTCCTGACTTTC. Translation gives CASARGHSGANVLTF.

This clonotype was detected ten times or more. V is TRBV3-1 and J is TRBJ2-5; maybe TRBD1 (5 bases). V gave up 0 bases and J gave up 1 base, with 9 bases separating them. The germline CDR1 and CDR2 sequences are LGHDT and YNNKEL (reference sequence). This CDR3 contains 15 residues. Here the CDR3 reads CASSQDPTGQETQYF. CDR3 DNA: TGTGCCAGCAGCCAAGATCCAACAGGCCAAGAGACCCAGTACTTC.

V and J are TRBV6-5 and TRBJ2-7; 7 nucleotides line up with TRBD2. The germline V gene encodes CDR1 MNHEY and CDR2 SVGAGI. The junction had 11 bases not matched to a gene; V was cut back by 7 bases and J by 2 bases. This CDR3 contains 15 residues. CDR3 DNA: TGTGCCAGCACCTCCTCCGGGAGGCCTCCCTACGAGCAGTACTTC. This gives the protein CASTSSGRPPYEQYF.

In nucleotides, the CDR3 is TGCGCCAGCAGCTTGGTTGGCAGTCACACCGGGGAGCTGTTTTTT. Protein product: CASSLVGSHTGELFF. The rearrangement links TRBV5-1 to TRBJ2-2; D gene unclear. This CDR3 spans 15 amino acids. Trimming stripped 0 bases from V and 3 bases from J, with 9 bases between. Germline V gene sequence: CDR1 SGHRS, CDR2 YFSETQ.

At least ten counts were recorded for this clonotype. This sequence joins TRBV18 and TRBJ2-7, with 8 bases aligning to TRBD1. The germline V gene encodes CDR1 KGHSH and CDR2 LQKENI. Germline trimming cut 2 bases from V and 0 bases from J; bases unmatched to any gene: 15. The CDR3 spans 19 residues. This CDR3 is CASSPALGQGLSSSYEQYF. CDR3 sequence (DNA): TGTGCCAGCTCACCAGCCCTCGGACAGGGCCTTAGCAGCTCCTACGAGCAGTACTTC.

The V gene is TRBV12-3 or TRBV12-4, the J gene TRBJ2-3, with D perhaps matching TRBD2 (5 bases). The CDR3 spans 16 residues. Trimming took off 3 bases at V and 0 bases at J, with 13 bases between the two ends. For the CDR3, the DNA is TGTGCCAGCAGTTTTCAAGCGGCCCTTAGCACAGATACGCAGTATTTT. Protein: CASSFQAALSTDTQYF.

V is TRBV6-6 and J is TRBJ2-7; 11 nucleotides agree with TRBD2. The ends lost 5 bases at V and 6 bases at J; junction bases unmatched: 9. The CDR3 is 15 residues long. Germline V gene data show CDR1 as MNHNY and CDR2 as SVGAGI (reference sequence). The CDR3 region is CASSKPLAGGAEQYF. CDR3 nucleotides: TGTGCCAGCAGTAAACCCCTAGCGGGAGGTGCCGAGCAGTACTTC.

The chain has TRBV12-3 or TRBV12-4 and TRBJ1-2; no reliable D call. The V end was cut by 7 bases, the J end by 2 bases, with 14 bases between. The CDR3 loop spans 14 amino acids. The CDR3 region has the DNA TGTGCCAGCACCCTCGGTGATCGGAACTATGGCTACACCTTC. Its protein is CASTLGDRNYGYTF.